The following is a T cell receptor (beta chain) sequence with its context. The sample originates from a study of blood T cells in healthy people across ages. For the second PCR, which ran for 7 to 11 cycles, a sample-barcoded 5' primer and a J-beta primer mix were used. Each CDR3 protein gets one entry after TCRdb re-called the 5' RACE reads with MiXCR. The sample contains approximately 900,000 distinct CDR3 sequences, around 29% of which appear only once. Trimming removed 0 bases from V and 7 bases from J; junction bases left unmatched: 6. Germline V CDR1 and CDR2: SEHNR, FQNEAQ (reference sequence). The CDR3 runs 15 residues. The data also belong to a second study, concerning T cells of mothers and their children.

The specimen was blood. The chain carries TRBV7-9 and TRBJ2-3; TRBD2 aligns across 8 bases. The TCR was taken from a middle-aged woman in good health. The CDR3 nucleotides are TGTGCCAGCAGCTTAGCGCTGGGGACTAGATATACGCAGTATTTT. This encodes CASSLALGTRYTQYF.